A few counts support the clone carrying this T cell receptor beta chain. The antigen remains undetermined. Measured with immunoSEQ multiplex PCR; TCRdb has only the in-frame clones, and not every one. This sample has roughly 67,000 clones, with almost 90% found just once. The data are from a study of T cell responses to AZD1222 COVID-19 vaccine. Across the study: Second-dose recipients at about 4 or about 12 weeks were treated as one pooled group.

This CDR3 contains 18 residues. V lost 4 bases to trimming and J lost 0 bases; unmatched junction nucleotides: 12. Per germline, CDR1 GTSNPN and CDR2 SVGIG (reference sequence). Study-wide results and limits: Repertoires were obtained solely post-peak T cell response. Seropositivity was recorded at baseline in only 6 or 7 AZD1222 recipients. Spike-wide vaccine-associated CD4 TCRs dominated at 160-218 and 743-854.

The genes are TRBV30 and TRBJ2-4, with TRBD1 matching over 10 bases. This receptor was identified in an adult in good health. This sample comprised peripheral blood, obtained on day 0 of AZD1222 vaccination. CDR3 sequence reads: CAWNRDRGFRTAKNIQYF. The CDR3 DNA reads TGTGCCTGGAATCGGGACAGGGGCTTTCGGACAGCCAAAAACATTCAGTACTTC.